A selection of T cell receptor beta chains follows, all from one sample in a study of shared clonotypes between healthy human individuals. Sequenced by immunoSEQ multiplex PCR; TCRdb stores in-frame clones only, minus some. Among millions of clones listed, 90% to 95% were seen once. The sample was naive CD4+ T cells sorted from blood. The receptors derive from a man aged 18 to 30 in good health. The CDR3 runs from the conserved cysteine through the conserved F or W. A D gene is named only where the DNA matches it firmly. Clone size is not always given. Where it is, it says once, few, many or a class for expanded clones.

V	D	J	size	CDR3	DNA
TRBV6-4	NA	TRBJ1-3	NA	CASSDGALGSGNTIYF	TGTGCCAGCAGTGACGGGGCATTGGGTTCTGGAAACACCATATATTTT
TRBV2	NA	TRBJ2-3	NA	CASRGNADTQYF	TGTGCCAGCAGGGGGAACGCAGATACGCAGTATTTT
TRBV18	TRBD1	TRBJ1-6	NA	CASSPTGTGNSPLHF	TGTGCCAGCTCACCAACCGGGACAGGAAATTCACCCCTCCACTTT
TRBV7-9	NA	TRBJ1-4	NA	CASSLRGASEKLFF	TGTGCCAGCAGCTTAAGGGGGGCAAGCGAAAAACTGTTTTTT
TRBV6-5	TRBD1	TRBJ2-5	NA	CASRGQLQETQYF	TGTGCCAGCAGGGGACAGCTCCAAGAGACCCAGTACTTC
TRBV19	NA	TRBJ2-2	once	CASSISPGATGELFF	TGTGCCAGTAGTATTTCCCCGGGGGCCACCGGGGAGCTGTTTTTT
TRBV10-1	TRBD2	TRBJ2-2	NA	CASSEREGPGGELFF	TGCGCCAGCAGTGAAAGGGAGGGCCCCGGCGGGGAGCTGTTTTTT
TRBV30	NA	TRBJ1-3	NA	CAWRGLGGGNTIYF	TGTGCCTGGAGGGGCCTTGGGGGCGGAAACACCATATATTTT
TRBV2	TRBD1	TRBJ2-7	once	CASTATGVSYEQYF	TGTGCCAGCACCGCTACAGGGGTGTCCTACGAGCAGTACTTC
TRBV4-1	NA	TRBJ2-7	NA	CASSQRGGSYEQYF	TGCGCCAGCAGCCAAAGGGGGGGCTCCTACGAGCAGTACTTC
TRBV27	NA	TRBJ1-5	NA	CASSLGRLNQPQHF	TGTGCCAGCAGTCTTGGACGCCTTAATCAGCCCCAGCATTTT
TRBV20-1	NA	TRBJ1-1	NA	CSATGNTEAFF	TGCAGTGCTACAGGGAACACTGAAGCTTTCTTT
TRBV6-1	NA	TRBJ2-6	NA	CASKTGFSGANVLTF	TGTGCCAGCAAGACAGGATTCTCTGGGGCCAACGTCCTGACTTTC
TRBV5-4	TRBD2	TRBJ2-4	NA	CASSLMGTSIQYF	TGTGCCAGCAGCTTAATGGGGACTAGCATTCAGTACTTC
TRBV7-6	NA	TRBJ2-2	NA	CASSLVPGSNTGELFF	TGTGCCAGCAGCTTAGTACCTGGATCGAACACCGGGGAGCTGTTTTTT
TRBV14	TRBD1	TRBJ2-5	NA	CASSPRTGAAETQYF	TGTGCCAGCAGCCCCAGGACAGGGGCGGCGGAGACCCAGTACTTC
TRBV28	NA	TRBJ2-5	NA	CASSPLNQETQYF	TGTGCCAGCAGCCCGCTTAACCAAGAGACCCAGTACTTC
TRBV29-1	NA	TRBJ1-1	NA	CSVGPENTEAFF	TGCAGCGTAGGTCCGGAGAACACTGAAGCTTTCTTT
TRBV6-1	NA	TRBJ2-4	NA	CASSDPTLAKNIQYF	TGTGCCAGCAGTGATCCTACTCTAGCCAAAAACATTCAGTACTTC
TRBV7-2	NA	TRBJ1-2	NA	CASSLEVVYGYTF	TGTGCCAGCAGCCTAGAAGTAGTATATGGCTACACCTTC
TRBV6-1	NA	TRBJ1-5	NA	CASSEVGGYQPQHF	TGTGCCAGCAGTGAAGTCGGGGGCTATCAGCCCCAGCATTTT
TRBV18	NA	TRBJ2-7	NA	CASSPPSGLYYEQYF	TGTGCCAGCTCACCACCATCTGGACTTTACTACGAGCAGTACTTC
TRBV30	TRBD1	TRBJ1-2	NA	CAWRRTGGIRGYTF	TGTGCCTGGAGGCGGACAGGGGGCATCCGGGGCTACACCTTC
TRBV25-1	NA	TRBJ2-7	NA	CASSGTRGEQYF	TGTGCCAGCAGTGGCACTCGGGGGGAGCAGTACTTC
TRBV5-8	NA	TRBJ2-6	NA	CASSLWAGANVLTF	TGTGCCAGCAGCTTGTGGGCTGGGGCCAACGTCCTGACTTTC
TRBV4-2	TRBD2	TRBJ2-1	NA	CASSPLRGLGFLHEQFF	TGTGCCAGCAGCCCCTTAAGGGGACTAGGATTTCTCCATGAGCAGTTCTTC
TRBV30	NA	TRBJ1-3	NA	CAWNRGASGNTIYF	TGTGCCTGGAACAGAGGGGCCTCTGGAAACACCATATATTTT
TRBV5-5	NA	TRBJ2-7	NA	CASSLAANPPYEQYF	TGTGCCAGCAGCTTGGCAGCCAACCCTCCCTACGAGCAGTACTTC
TRBV28	NA	TRBJ1-5	NA	CASSPTGTNNQPQHF	TGTGCCAGCAGTCCGACCGGGACCAATAATCAGCCCCAGCATTTT
TRBV7-8	NA	TRBJ2-7	NA	CASSLKGDEQYF	TGTGCCAGCAGCTTAAAGGGAGACGAGCAGTACTTC
TRBV7-2	NA	TRBJ1-5	NA	CASSLAGSNQPQHF	TGTGCCAGCAGCTTGGCAGGGAGCAATCAGCCCCAGCATTTT
TRBV6-1	TRBD2	TRBJ2-2	NA	CATIPGGAGTGELFF	TGTGCCACAATACCCGGGGGGGCGGGCACCGGGGAGCTGTTTTTT
TRBV5-1	NA	TRBJ2-5	NA	CASSLIVGQETQYF	TGCGCCAGCAGCTTGATCGTCGGCCAAGAGACCCAGTACTTC